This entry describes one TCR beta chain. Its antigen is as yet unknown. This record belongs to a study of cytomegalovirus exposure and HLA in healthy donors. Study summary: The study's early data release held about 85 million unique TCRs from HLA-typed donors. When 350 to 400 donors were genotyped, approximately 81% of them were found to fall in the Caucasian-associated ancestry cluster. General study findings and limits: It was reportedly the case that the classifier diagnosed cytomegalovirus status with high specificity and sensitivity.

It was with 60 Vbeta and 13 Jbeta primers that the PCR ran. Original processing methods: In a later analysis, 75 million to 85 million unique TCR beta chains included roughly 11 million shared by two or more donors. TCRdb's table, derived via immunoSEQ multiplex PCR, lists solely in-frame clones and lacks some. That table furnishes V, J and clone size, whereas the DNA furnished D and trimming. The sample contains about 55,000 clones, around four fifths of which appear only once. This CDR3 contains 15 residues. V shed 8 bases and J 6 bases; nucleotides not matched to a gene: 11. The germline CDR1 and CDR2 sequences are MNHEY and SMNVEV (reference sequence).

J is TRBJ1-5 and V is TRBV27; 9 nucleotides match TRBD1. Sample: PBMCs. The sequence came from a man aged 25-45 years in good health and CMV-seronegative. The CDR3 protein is CASGPGQGAGQPQHF. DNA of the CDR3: TGTGCCAGCGGGCCGGGACAGGGAGCAGGTCAGCCCCAGCATTTT.